The rows below give T cell receptor beta chains drawn from one sample of a study of Graves' ophthalmopathy and Graves' hyperthyroidism. MiXCR, run by TCRdb on the multiplex PCR reads, gives a single entry per CDR3 protein. Of a few hundred thousand distinct CDR3 sequences detected, about 15% appear once; the ten largest clones hold roughly 2.4%. Sequenced sample: peripheral blood. Source of these receptors: an adult woman with stable Graves' hyperthyroidism. Each CDR3 is given with its conserved first and last residue. A D gene is named only where the DNA matches it firmly. Only part of the rows carry a size: once, few, many, or a class if the clone is expanded.

TRBV7-9	TRBJ2-5	.	many	CASSLRPVRGETQYF	TGTGCCAGCAGCTTAAGGCCCGTCCGGGGGGAGACCCAGTACTTC
TRBV19	TRBJ1-2	.	many	CATRPIGGTGGYTF	TGTGCCACTCGCCCAATTGGGGGTACTGGCGGCTACACCTTC
TRBV12-3/TRBV12-4	TRBJ1-5	.	once	CASSLVSFINQSQHF	TGTGCCAGCAGTTTAGTTAGTTTTATCAATCAGTCCCAGCATTTT
TRBV12-3/TRBV12-4	TRBJ1-5	TRBD1	many	CASSQIGTANQPQHF	TGTGCCAGCAGCCAAATCGGGACAGCGAATCAGCCCCAGCATTTT
TRBV12-3/TRBV12-4	TRBJ1-1	.	.	CASSPQTWTEAFF	TGTGCCAGCAGTCCCCAGACTTGGACTGAAGCTTTCTTT
TRBV6-1	TRBJ2-7	.	.	CASSDDRYYEQYF	TGTGCCAGCAGTGACGACAGGTACTACGAGCAGTACTTC
TRBV11-2	TRBJ2-7	TRBD2	many	CASSSTLGRLAGLYEQYF	TGTGCCAGCAGCTCCACTCTGGGCAGACTAGCGGGGCTCTACGAGCAGTACTTC
TRBV20-1	TRBJ1-1	TRBD1	few	CSARGPGTGPGAFF	TGCAGTGCTAGGGGTCCCGGGACAGGCCCGGGAGCTTTCTTT
TRBV7-2	TRBJ1-2	.	.	CASSFLSGYTF	TGTGCCAGCAGCTTTCTTTCTGGCTACACCTTC
TRBV7-6	TRBJ1-1	.	many	CASSLTPGTEAFF	TGTGCCAGCAGCTTGACCCCCGGCACTGAAGCTTTCTTT
TRBV20-1	TRBJ2-2	.	many	CSASRNTGELFF	TGCAGTGCTAGCAGGAACACCGGGGAGCTGTTTTTT
TRBV12-3/TRBV12-4	TRBJ1-6	.	many	CASSLEGSPLHF	TGTGCCAGCAGTTTAGAGGGGTCACCCCTCCACTTT
TRBV4-2	TRBJ2-7	.	many	CASSPGFSGTRGYEQYF	TGTGCCAGCAGTCCAGGCTTTTCCGGGACCAGGGGATACGAGCAGTACTTC
TRBV12-3/TRBV12-4	TRBJ2-7	.	many	CASSPGSQQRTLPYEQYF	TGTGCCAGCAGTCCGGGCTCACAACAACGGACCCTCCCTTACGAGCAGTACTTC
TRBV20-1	TRBJ2-7	TRBD2	many	CSATASGRTYEQYF	TGCAGTGCGACGGCTAGCGGGAGGACCTACGAGCAGTACTTC
TRBV12-3/TRBV12-4	TRBJ2-1	TRBD1	many	CASSEGQPIGFEQFF	TGTGCCAGCAGTGAGGGACAGCCCATCGGGTTTGAGCAGTTCTTC
TRBV7-8	TRBJ1-1	.	.	CASSLEDTPRRTEAFF	TGTGCCAGCAGCTTAGAGGACACACCCCGAAGGACTGAAGCTTTCTTT
TRBV12-3/TRBV12-4	TRBJ2-5	.	.	CASSRTIGQETQYF	TGTGCCAGCAGTCGGACAATCGGCCAAGAGACCCAGTACTTC
TRBV28	TRBJ2-2	TRBD1	many	CASSLLDRVDTGELFF	TGTGCCAGCAGTTTATTGGACAGGGTGGACACCGGGGAGCTGTTTTTT
TRBV6-2/TRBV6-3	TRBJ2-4	TRBD1	many	CASSTPGQGNIKYF	TGTGCCAGCAGTACGCCGGGACAGGGAAACATTAAGTACTTC
TRBV19	TRBJ2-4	.	many	CASSIGEVLAKNIQYF	TGTGCCAGTAGTATCGGGGAGGTTCTGGCCAAAAACATTCAGTACTTC
TRBV6-2/TRBV6-3	TRBJ2-2	.	.	CASTARGELFF	TGTGCCAGTACGGCCAGGGGGGAGCTGTTTTTT
TRBV5-1	TRBJ2-7	TRBD1	many	CASSPRTGSEQYF	TGCGCCAGCAGCCCCCGGACAGGCAGCGAGCAGTACTTC
TRBV6-5	TRBJ1-1	.	many	CASSLRGGDTEAFF	TGTGCCAGCAGTCTCCGGGGAGGGGACACTGAAGCTTTCTTT
TRBV7-9	TRBJ2-7	TRBD2	many	CASSLPTSGSPHEQYF	TGTGCCAGCAGCTTACCGACTAGCGGGAGCCCCCACGAGCAGTACTTC
TRBV24-1	TRBJ2-5	.	many	CATSDPLTGRQETQYF	TGTGCCACCAGCGATCCTCTGACCGGGCGCCAAGAGACCCAGTACTTC
TRBV7-2	TRBJ2-5	TRBD2	many	CASRSGRAGGKTQYF	TGTGCCAGCAGGAGCGGGAGGGCCGGAGGGAAGACCCAGTACTTC
TRBV20-1	TRBJ2-2	TRBD1	many	CSATPGQGVFGELFF	TGCAGTGCTACACCGGGACAGGGGGTATTCGGGGAGCTGTTTTTT
TRBV19	TRBJ2-2	.	many	CASNPERSPRAGELFF	TGTGCCAGTAATCCGGAGCGGAGCCCCCGCGCGGGGGAGCTGTTTTTT
TRBV20-1	TRBJ2-7	.	many	CSARESGGNAYEQYF	TGCAGTGCTAGAGAATCAGGGGGGAATGCGTACGAGCAGTACTTC
TRBV4-2	TRBJ2-6	.	.	CASSQRQGMAGANVLTF	TGTGCCAGCAGCCAACGCCAGGGAATGGCTGGGGCCAACGTCCTGACTTTC
TRBV3-1	TRBJ2-4	.	.	CASSQGADNIQYF	TGTGCCAGCAGCCAGGGGGCGGATAACATTCAGTACTTC
TRBV4-3	TRBJ2-7	TRBD2	.	CASSRSTSGADEQYF	TGCGCCAGCAGCCGGTCGACTAGCGGGGCAGACGAGCAGTACTTC
TRBV6-1	TRBJ1-1	.	many	CASSKTTDSRMNTEAFF	TGTGCCAGCAGTAAAACCACCGACAGCCGAATGAACACTGAAGCTTTCTTT
TRBV12-3/TRBV12-4	TRBJ2-6	.	.	CASSLRRGWANVLTF	TGTGCCAGCAGTTTGAGGAGGGGGTGGGCCAACGTCCTGACTTTC
TRBV20-1	TRBJ2-7	TRBD1	many	CSAFAGTGVEQYF	TGCAGTGCGTTCGCCGGGACAGGGGTCGAGCAGTACTTC
TRBV7-9	TRBJ2-7	TRBD2	many	CASSGDYYEQYF	TGTGCCAGCAGCGGGGACTACTACGAGCAGTACTTC
TRBV19	TRBJ2-2	.	many	CASSPRTVGTGELFF	TGTGCCAGTAGTCCTCGGACAGTTGGCACCGGGGAGCTGTTTTTT
TRBV3-1	TRBJ2-7	.	.	CASSQEASEQYF	TGTGCCAGCAGCCAAGAGGCGAGCGAGCAGTACTTC
TRBV7-2	TRBJ1-2	.	once	CASSFKPFASYGYTF	TGTGCCAGCAGCTTTAAGCCTTTTGCAAGCTATGGCTACACCTTC
TRBV7-6	TRBJ2-3	TRBD2	many	CASTLTSGRDTQYF	TGTGCCAGCACCCTCACTAGCGGGAGGGATACGCAGTATTTT
TRBV6-1	TRBJ1-1	TRBD1	many	CASSPGTANEAFF	TGTGCCAGCAGTCCGGGGACAGCCAATGAAGCTTTCTTT
TRBV30	TRBJ1-1	.	many	CAWSPHRINTEAFF	TGTGCCTGGAGTCCCCACCGGATAAACACTGAAGCTTTCTTT
TRBV30	TRBJ2-3	TRBD2	few	CAWSLAGGLNTQYF	TGTGCCTGGAGTTTGGCGGGAGGGTTAAATACGCAGTATTTT
TRBV28	TRBJ2-7	.	many	CASSLSGVYEQYF	TGTGCCAGCAGTTTATCAGGCGTCTACGAGCAGTACTTC
TRBV4-2	TRBJ2-2	.	many	CASSRWNTGELFF	TGTGCCAGCAGCCGATGGAACACCGGGGAGCTGTTTTTT
TRBV2	TRBJ1-1	.	.	CASSESNAVNTEAFF	TGTGCCAGCAGTGAAAGTAACGCAGTGAACACTGAAGCTTTCTTT
TRBV29-1	TRBJ1-5	.	many	CSVGAGPNQPQHF	TGCAGCGTTGGGGCAGGGCCTAATCAGCCCCAGCATTTT
TRBV6-1	TRBJ2-2	.	.	CASRWSVELFF	TGTGCCAGCAGGTGGTCGGTGGAGCTGTTTTTT
TRBV6-5	TRBJ2-7	TRBD2	many	CASSSPGLDSYEQYF	TGTGCCAGCAGTTCCCCGGGACTAGATTCGTACGAGCAGTACTTC
TRBV5-1	TRBJ2-7	TRBD1	many	CASSLVSSGGEDEQYF	TGCGCCAGCAGCTTGGTGTCGTCAGGGGGCGAGGACGAGCAGTACTTC
TRBV12-3/TRBV12-4	TRBJ1-2	TRBD1	.	CASDGQGGDYTF	TGTGCCAGCGACGGACAGGGAGGAGACTACACCTTC
TRBV20-1	TRBJ1-5	TRBD1	many	CSAIGGTVTGNQPQHF	TGCAGTGCTATAGGGGGCACTGTGACGGGCAATCAGCCCCAGCATTTT
TRBV11-1	TRBJ1-5	TRBD1	.	CASSLSQQGALNNQPQHF	TGTGCCAGCAGCTTATCCCAACAGGGGGCCCTTAACAATCAGCCCCAGCATTTT
TRBV7-2	TRBJ2-7	.	many	CASGLSGATSYEQYF	TGTGCCAGCGGCCTCAGCGGAGCCACCTCCTACGAGCAGTACTTC
TRBV9	TRBJ2-7	.	.	CASSVGWANYEQYF	TGTGCCAGCAGCGTAGGGTGGGCTAACTACGAGCAGTACTTC